The 16 T cell receptor beta chains given below trace back to one sample, sequenced in a study of identical twins (dated by TCRdb to the mid-2010s). Libraries were constructed by 5' RACE. Sequencing relied on an Illumina HiSeq 2000. TCRdb passed the public sequencing reads through fastp at Q25 and MiXCR, retaining productive beta sequences. Entries are consolidated by CDR3 protein sequence, retaining the most common genes and DNA. The sample table lists roughly 1.6 million distinct CDR3 sequences, about 31% of them with a count of one. The leading ten clones occupy about 0.25% of the sample. The sequencing sample was made of cord blood. Receptors were obtained from a newborn girl in good health.

The CDR3 region has the DNA TGTGCCACCAGTGACCCTATCGGGGAAAAAGGGAACATTCAGTACTTC. It encodes CATSDPIGEKGNIQYF. The rearrangement joins TRBV24-1 to TRBJ2-4, with TRBD2 as a possible D gene (5 bases). CDR3 length: 16 residues. The germline CDR1 and CDR2 sequences are KGHDR and SFDVKD. Trimming shortened V by 4 bases and J by 7 bases, and 19 bases separated the two germline ends.

This clonotype turned up a few times. This chain links TRBV7-6 with TRBJ2-3; no definite D call. The CDR3 runs to 17 residues. V was trimmed by 5 bases and J by 2 bases, leaving 20 bases between them. Germline loops: CDR1 SGHVS, CDR2 FNYEAQ. The CDR3 sequence: CASSASLGRQHTDTQYF. The DNA for the CDR3 is TGTGCCAGCAGCGCGAGTTTGGGTAGACAACACACAGATACGCAGTATTTT.

The chain couples TRBV10-3 to TRBJ2-3, with TRBD2 matching over 8 bases. Germline assignment: CDR1 ENHRY and CDR2 SYGVKD. With V trimmed by 6 bases and J by 6 bases, 8 bases remained unmatched. The CDR3 is 14 amino acids. CDR3 protein: CAIRYSGAADTQYF. CDR3 sequence (DNA): TGTGCCATCAGATATAGCGGGGCGGCGGATACGCAGTATTTT.

Points on this clonotype: The junction departs from the called germline gene at one end, perhaps through a read error. The chain links TRBV9 to TRBJ2-2, with 7 bases aligning to TRBD1. The germline gives CDR1 SGDLS, CDR2 YYNGEE. This CDR3 comprises 16 residues. CDR3 sequence: CAGSTGGQAKTGELFF. CDR3 DNA sequence: TGTGCCGGCAGCACAGGAGGACAGGCCAAGACCGGGGAGCTGTTTTTT.

The chain uses TRBV28 and TRBJ2-7, with 8 bases matching TRBD2. The CDR3 is made up of 15 amino acids. V lost 5 bases, J lost 0 bases, and 6 bases stayed unmatched. Germline V gene data show CDR1 as MDHEN and CDR2 as SYDVKM. The CDR3 sequence is CASSTYSGNSYEQYF. DNA for the CDR3: TGTGCCAGCAGTACCTATAGCGGGAACTCCTACGAGCAGTACTTC.

This rearrangement joins TRBV5-1 to TRBJ2-3, with a weak D call TRBD2 (5 bases). Per the germline V gene, CDR1 is SGHRS and CDR2 is YFSETQ. Trimming took 0 bases from V and 5 from J, leaving 10 bases between them. The CDR3 sequence is 14 residues long. The CDR3 protein is CASSLELGRDTQYF. The CDR3 coding sequence is TGCGCCAGCAGCTTGGAACTGGGGAGAGATACGCAGTATTTT.

This clonotype came up a few times. The chain joins TRBV7-2 to TRBJ2-4; unclear D gene. There are 11 residues in the CDR3. From germline, CDR1 is SGHTA and CDR2 FQGNSA. Deletions cut 3 bases from V and 15 bases from J, with 12 bases between. CDR3: CASSFGPHLYF. The CDR3 coding sequence is TGTGCCAGCAGCTTCGGTCCCCATCTGTACTTC.

This clonotype was seen a handful of times. This may come from a read error, since a much larger clone is one base off. This rearrangement joins TRBV5-5 to TRBJ2-3; D unclear. The CDR3 loop spans 12 amino acids. From germline, CDR1 is SGHKS and CDR2 YYEKEE (reference sequence). V lost 4 bases and J lost 6, with 9 bases in between. The CDR3 region has the DNA TGTGCCAGCAGCCCCGCCAGGGATACGCAGTATTTT. Protein product: CASSPARDTQYF.

This chain joins TRBV7-2 and TRBJ2-1; weak D call: TRBD2 (5 bases). Germline CDR1 SGHTA, CDR2 FQGNSA. V was shortened by 7 bases and J by 0 bases, with 13 bases between the two germline ends. The CDR3 covers 15 residues. The CDR3 sequence: CASISGAGSYNEQFF. Written as DNA, the CDR3 is TGTGCCAGCATCTCAGGTGCGGGCTCCTACAATGAGCAGTTCTTC.

The V gene is TRBV2, the J gene TRBJ1-2; 8 bases are shared with TRBD1. Germline V gene lookup returns CDR1 SNHLY and CDR2 FYNNEI. This CDR3 comprises 14 residues. After removal of 4 bases from V and 4 bases from J, the junction contained 5 bases not matched to a gene. CDR3 loop: CASSARTGIYGYTF. In DNA, the CDR3 is TGTGCCAGCAGTGCTCGGACAGGGATCTATGGCTACACCTTC.

The chain couples TRBV20-1 to TRBJ2-3; D not resolved. Per the germline V gene, CDR1 is DFQATT and CDR2 is SNEGSKA (reference sequence). The CDR3 runs 16 residues. V gave up 5 bases and J gave up 2 bases, with 20 bases separating them. CDR3 loop: CSAPSVRLKNTDTQYF. The CDR3 region has the DNA TGCAGTGCTCCCTCGGTACGACTCAAAAACACAGATACGCAGTATTTT.

The chain carries TRBV29-1 and TRBJ2-2; D gene ambiguous. Trimming took off 4 bases at V and 1 base at J, with 7 bases between the two ends. This CDR3 contains 13 residues. Per germline, CDR1 SQVTM and CDR2 ANQGSEA. CDR3 in amino acids: CSVGGLNTGELFF. The DNA for the CDR3 is TGCAGCGTTGGTGGCCTGAACACCGGGGAGCTGTTTTTT.

In this sample, this clonotype turned up a few times. This CDR3 reads CASSIPPLGVSGGNEQFF. CDR3 in DNA: TGTGCCAGTAGTATTCCCCCCCTAGGGGTTTCGGGGGGCAATGAGCAGTTCTTC. V usage is TRBV19 and J usage is TRBJ2-1, with 7 bases fitting TRBD2. Looked up from germline, CDR1 is LNHDA and CDR2 is SQIVND (reference sequence). J gave up 6 bases and V 3 bases, and 17 bases lay outside the gene matches. The CDR3 length is 18 residues.

J is TRBJ2-5 and V is TRBV2; 8 nucleotides align to TRBD1. The germline V gene encodes CDR1 SNHLY and CDR2 FYNNEI. V was clipped by 1 base and J by 13 bases; unmatched bases: 5. The CDR3 totals 12 residues. CDR3: CASSEVRGQGYF. In DNA, the CDR3 is TGTGCCAGCAGTGAAGTTCGAGGACAGGGGTACTTC.

In its sample, this clonotype was seen many times. The V and J genes are TRBV12-3 or TRBV12-4 and TRBJ2-5, with 8 bases lining up with TRBD2. The CDR3 covers 16 residues. The junction had 10 bases not matched to a gene; V was cut back by 6 bases and J by 1 base. The CDR3 protein is CASRYTSGIVQETQYF. The DNA of the CDR3 is TGTGCCAGCAGGTATACTAGCGGCATTGTCCAAGAGACCCAGTACTTC.

The V call is TRBV2, the J call TRBJ2-3, with 9 bases aligning to TRBD2. The CDR3 consists of 16 residues. Germline V gene lookup returns CDR1 SNHLY and CDR2 FYNNEI. Trimming took 6 bases from V and 0 from J; bases not matched to a gene: 7. CDR3 residues: CASRPLAGISTDTQYF. The CDR3 nucleotides are TGTGCCAGCAGGCCCCTAGCGGGGATAAGCACAGATACGCAGTATTTT.